This T cell receptor (beta chain) originates from a study of post-analysis software for immune sequencing data. Broader study findings: When patients were compared with controls, five TRBV segments were more frequent, TRBV5-6, TRBV5-1 and TRBV20-1 among them.

Germline values: CDR1 SGHDT, CDR2 YYEEEE. Trimming left V 0 bases short and J 4 bases short, with 8 bases between. The CDR3 contains 15 residues. Unique molecular identifiers had been added to the TCR beta cDNA libraries. TCRdb reanalysed the PCR reads using MiXCR and keeps one entry per CDR3 protein. The sample includes about 540,000 distinct CDR3 sequences, under 40% of them seen just once. This clonotype was recorded at least ten times. Its target is unknown. The specimen was blood. This TCR came from a girl younger than 18 with multiple sclerosis. The genes are TRBV5-6 and TRBJ2-6; D is unresolved. The CDR3 loop is CASSLAPRGANVLTF. DNA for the CDR3: TGTGCCAGCAGCTTGGCGCCAAGGGGGGCCAACGTCCTGACTTTC.